This T cell receptor (beta chain) was identified in a study of T cell responses to AZD1222 COVID-19 vaccine. Study results and caveats: Females made up more of the donors, who were largely white British, and clonal diversity may have come out too low. Spike-spanning, vaccine-associated CD4 TCRs were dominant at 160-218 and 743-854.

Researchers grouped second doses given at about 4 or about 12 weeks into one pool. In the case of this clone: What it recognizes is unknown.

Clones were read by immunoSEQ multiplex PCR, and TCRdb kept only the in-frame ones, dropping some. The sample has 80,000 to 100,000 clones, 70% to 90% seen once. V dropped 1 base and J dropped 7; count of bases not matched to a gene: 2. The CDR3 covers 13 residues. The starting material was peripheral blood, obtained 28 days after the second AZD1222 dose. The chain joins TRBV12-3 or TRBV12-4 to TRBJ1-2, with 8 bases aligning to TRBD1. This sequence was found in an adult who received the AZD1222 COVID-19 vaccine. CDR3 sequence reads: CASSLGQGSGYTF. CDR3 DNA sequence: TGTGCCAGCAGTTTAGGACAGGGGAGTGGCTACACCTTC.